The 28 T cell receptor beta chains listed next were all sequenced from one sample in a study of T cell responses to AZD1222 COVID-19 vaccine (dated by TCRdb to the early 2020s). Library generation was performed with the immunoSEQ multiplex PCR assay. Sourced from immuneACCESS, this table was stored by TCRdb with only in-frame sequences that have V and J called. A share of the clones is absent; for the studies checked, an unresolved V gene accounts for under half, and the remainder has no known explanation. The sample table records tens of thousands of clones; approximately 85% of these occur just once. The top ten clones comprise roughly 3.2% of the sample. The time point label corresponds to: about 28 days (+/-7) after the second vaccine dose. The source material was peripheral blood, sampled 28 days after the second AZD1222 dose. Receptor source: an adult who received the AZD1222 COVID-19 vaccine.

CDR3 sequence: CASGEPPYEQYF. In nucleotides, the CDR3 is TGCGCCAGCGGGGAGCCGCCCTACGAGCAGTACTTC. The chain carries TRBV10-2 and TRBJ2-7; perhaps TRBD2 as D (5 bases). Germline CDR1 is WSHSY and CDR2 is SAAADI. CDR3 size: 12 residues. Trimming pared 8 bases from V and 2 bases from J, leaving 10 bases between.

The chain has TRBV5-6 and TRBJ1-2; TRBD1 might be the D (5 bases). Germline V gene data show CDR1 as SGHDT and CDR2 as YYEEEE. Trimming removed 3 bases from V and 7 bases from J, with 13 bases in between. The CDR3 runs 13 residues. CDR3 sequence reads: CASSSQTVRGYTF. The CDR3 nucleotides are TGTGCCAGCAGCTCTCAGACAGTTCGTGGCTACACCTTC.

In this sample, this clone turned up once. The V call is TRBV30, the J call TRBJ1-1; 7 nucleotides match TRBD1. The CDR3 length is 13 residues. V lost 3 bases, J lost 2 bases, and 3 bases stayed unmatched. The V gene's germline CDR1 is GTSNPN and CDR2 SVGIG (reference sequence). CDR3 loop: CAWRRDRNTEAFF. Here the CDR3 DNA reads TGTGCCTGGAGACGGGACAGAAACACTGAAGCTTTCTTT. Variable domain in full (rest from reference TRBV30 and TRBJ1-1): SQTIHQWPATLVQPVGSPLSLECTVEGTSNPNLYWYRQAAGRGLQLLFYSVGIGQISSEVPQNLSASRPQDRQFILSSKKLLLSDSGFYLCAWRRDRNTEAFFGQGTRLTVV.

In DNA form, the CDR3 reads TGTGCCAGCAGCGTTGGGACCACAGATACGCAGTATTTT. Translating gives CASSVGTTDTQYF. This chain connects TRBV9 to TRBJ2-3; either TRBD1 or TRBD2 may fit D (5 bases each). Germline values: CDR1 SGDLS, CDR2 YYNGEE. The ends were cut back, 2 bases at V and 2 bases at J, with 6 bases in the middle. The CDR3 has 13 amino acids.

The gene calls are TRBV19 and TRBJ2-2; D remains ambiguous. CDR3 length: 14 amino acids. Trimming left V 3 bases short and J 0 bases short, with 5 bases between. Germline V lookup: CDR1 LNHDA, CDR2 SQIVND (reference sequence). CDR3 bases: TGTGCCAGTAGTATCCCCCCGAACACCGGGGAGCTGTTTTTT. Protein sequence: CASSIPPNTGELFF.

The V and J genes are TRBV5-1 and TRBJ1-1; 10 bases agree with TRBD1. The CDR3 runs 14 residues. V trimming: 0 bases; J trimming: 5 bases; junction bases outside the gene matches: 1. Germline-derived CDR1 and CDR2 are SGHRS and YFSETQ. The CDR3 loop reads CASSLGTGGTEAFF. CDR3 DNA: TGCGCCAGCAGCTTGGGGACAGGGGGGACTGAAGCTTTCTTT.

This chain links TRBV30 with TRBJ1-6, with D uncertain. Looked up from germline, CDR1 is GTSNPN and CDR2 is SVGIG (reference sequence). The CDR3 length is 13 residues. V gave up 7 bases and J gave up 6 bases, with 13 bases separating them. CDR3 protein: CALKTDSNSPLHF. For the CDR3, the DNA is TGTGCCTTAAAGACGGATTCTAATTCACCCCTCCACTTT.

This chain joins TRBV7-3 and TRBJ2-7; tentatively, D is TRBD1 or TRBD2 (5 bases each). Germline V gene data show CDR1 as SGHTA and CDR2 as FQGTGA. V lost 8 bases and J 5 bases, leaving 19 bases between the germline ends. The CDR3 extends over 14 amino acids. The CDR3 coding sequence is TGTGCCAGCTCCCCCCTCGGGGCGCAAGACGAGCAGTACTTC. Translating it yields CASSPLGAQDEQYF.

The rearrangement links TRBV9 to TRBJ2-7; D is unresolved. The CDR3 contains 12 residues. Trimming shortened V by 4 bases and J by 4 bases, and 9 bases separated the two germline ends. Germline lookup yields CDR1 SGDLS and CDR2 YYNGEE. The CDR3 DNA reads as TGTGCCAGCAGCCCTAACGGTTACGAGCAGTACTTC. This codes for CASSPNGYEQYF.

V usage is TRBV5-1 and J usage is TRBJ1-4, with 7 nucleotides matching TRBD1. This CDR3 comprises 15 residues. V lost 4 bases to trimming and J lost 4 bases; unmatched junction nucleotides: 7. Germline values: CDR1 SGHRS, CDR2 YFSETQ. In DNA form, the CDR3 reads TGCGCCAGCAGCCCAGGAGGGGGCGATAATGAAAAACTGTTTTTT. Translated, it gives CASSPGGGDNEKLFF.

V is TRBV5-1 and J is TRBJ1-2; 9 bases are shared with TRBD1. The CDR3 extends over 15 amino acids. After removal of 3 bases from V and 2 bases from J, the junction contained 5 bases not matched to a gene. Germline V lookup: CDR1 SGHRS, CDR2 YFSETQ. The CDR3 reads CASSWTGELNYGYTF. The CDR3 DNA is TGCGCCAGCAGCTGGACAGGGGAACTAAACTATGGCTACACCTTC.

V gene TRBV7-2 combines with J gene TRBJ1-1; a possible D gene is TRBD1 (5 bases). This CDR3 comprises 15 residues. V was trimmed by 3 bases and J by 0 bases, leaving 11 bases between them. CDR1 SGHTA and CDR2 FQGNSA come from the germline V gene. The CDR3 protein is CASSLIRGVNTEAFF. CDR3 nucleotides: TGTGCCAGCAGCTTGATACGGGGGGTGAACACTGAAGCTTTCTTT.

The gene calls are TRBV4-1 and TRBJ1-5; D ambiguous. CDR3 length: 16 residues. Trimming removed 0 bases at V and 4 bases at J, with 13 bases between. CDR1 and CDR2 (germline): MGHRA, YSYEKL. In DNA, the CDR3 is TGCGCCAGCAGCCAAGATGCAGTCCCGAGTAATCAGCCCCAGCATTTT. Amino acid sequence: CASSQDAVPSNQPQHF.

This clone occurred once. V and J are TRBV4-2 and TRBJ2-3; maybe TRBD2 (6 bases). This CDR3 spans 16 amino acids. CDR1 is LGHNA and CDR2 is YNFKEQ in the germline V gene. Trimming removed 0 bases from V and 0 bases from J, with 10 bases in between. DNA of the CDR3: TGTGCCAGCAGCCAAGAACCGGGACTCAGCACAGATACGCAGTATTTT. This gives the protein CASSQEPGLSTDTQYF.

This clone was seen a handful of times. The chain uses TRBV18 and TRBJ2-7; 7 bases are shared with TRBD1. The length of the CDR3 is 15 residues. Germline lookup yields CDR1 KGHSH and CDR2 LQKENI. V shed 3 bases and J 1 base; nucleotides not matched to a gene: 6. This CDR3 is CASSPWDSQSYEQYF. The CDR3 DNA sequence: TGTGCCAGCTCACCCTGGGACAGTCAATCCTACGAGCAGTACTTC.

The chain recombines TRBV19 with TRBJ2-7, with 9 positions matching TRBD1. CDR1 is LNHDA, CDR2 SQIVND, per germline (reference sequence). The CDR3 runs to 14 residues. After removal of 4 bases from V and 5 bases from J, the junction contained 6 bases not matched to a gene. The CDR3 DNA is TGTGCCAGTAGTAGATCCGGGACAGGGAACGAGCAGTACTTC. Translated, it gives CASSRSGTGNEQYF.

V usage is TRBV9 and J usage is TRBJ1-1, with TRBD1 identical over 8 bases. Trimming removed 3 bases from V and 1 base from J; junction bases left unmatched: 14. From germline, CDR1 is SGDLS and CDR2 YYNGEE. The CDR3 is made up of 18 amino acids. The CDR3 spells CASSAGGLDSGRNTEAFF. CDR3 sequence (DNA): TGTGCCAGCAGCGCAGGGGGCTTAGATTCCGGACGGAACACTGAAGCTTTCTTT.

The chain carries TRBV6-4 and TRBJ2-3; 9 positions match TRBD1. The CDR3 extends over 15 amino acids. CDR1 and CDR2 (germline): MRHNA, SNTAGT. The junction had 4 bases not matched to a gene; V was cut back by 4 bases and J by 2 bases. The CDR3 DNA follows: TGTGCCAGCAGTGGGGGACAGGGCCTCACAGATACGCAGTATTTT. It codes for CASSGGQGLTDTQYF.

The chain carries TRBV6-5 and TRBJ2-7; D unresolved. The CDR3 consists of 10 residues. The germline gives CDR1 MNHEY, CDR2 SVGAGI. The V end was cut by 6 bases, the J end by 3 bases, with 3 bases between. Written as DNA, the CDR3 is TGTGCCAGCAGCTTCTACGAGCAGTACTTC. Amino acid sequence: CASSFYEQYF.

This CDR3 is CATSDSLYEQYF. The CDR3 coding sequence is TGTGCCACCAGTGATTCGCTCTACGAGCAGTACTTC. The genes are TRBV24-1 and TRBJ2-7; D ambiguous. The CDR3 is 12 residues long. With 2 bases removed from V and 3 bases from J, the gap between germline ends came to 4 bases. Germline assignment: CDR1 KGHDR and CDR2 SFDVKD.

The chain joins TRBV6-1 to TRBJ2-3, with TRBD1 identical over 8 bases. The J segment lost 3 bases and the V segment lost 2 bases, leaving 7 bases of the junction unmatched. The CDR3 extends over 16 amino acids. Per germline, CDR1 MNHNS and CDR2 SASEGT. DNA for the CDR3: TGTGCCAGCAGTGAAATAGGTGGACAGGGAACAGATACGCAGTATTTT. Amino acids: CASSEIGGQGTDTQYF.

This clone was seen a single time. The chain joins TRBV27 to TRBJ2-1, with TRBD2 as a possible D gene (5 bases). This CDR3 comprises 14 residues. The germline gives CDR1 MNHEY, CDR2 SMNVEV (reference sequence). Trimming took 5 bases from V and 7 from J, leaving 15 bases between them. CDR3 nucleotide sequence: TGTGCCAGCAGTCCCGTGCTGGAGGAAAATGAGCAGTTCTTC. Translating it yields CASSPVLEENEQFF.

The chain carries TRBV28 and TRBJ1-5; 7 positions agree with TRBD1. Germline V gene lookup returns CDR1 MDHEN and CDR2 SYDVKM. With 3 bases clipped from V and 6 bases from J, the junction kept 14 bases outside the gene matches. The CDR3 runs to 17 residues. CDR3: CASSFRQARGNGQPQHF. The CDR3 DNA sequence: TGTGCCAGCAGTTTTCGTCAAGCCAGGGGGAATGGTCAGCCCCAGCATTTT.

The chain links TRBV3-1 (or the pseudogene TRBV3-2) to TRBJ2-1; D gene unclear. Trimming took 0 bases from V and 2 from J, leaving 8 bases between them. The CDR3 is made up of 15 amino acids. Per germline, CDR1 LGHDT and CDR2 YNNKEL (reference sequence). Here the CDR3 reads CASSQDGGTYNEQFF. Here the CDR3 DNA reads TGTGCCAGCAGCCAAGATGGCGGTACCTACAATGAGCAGTTCTTC.

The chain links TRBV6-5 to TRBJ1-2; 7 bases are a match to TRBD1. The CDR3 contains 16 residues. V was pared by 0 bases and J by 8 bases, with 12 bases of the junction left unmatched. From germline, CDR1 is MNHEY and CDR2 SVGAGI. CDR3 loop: CASSYSSRGQLEGYTF. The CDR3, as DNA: TGTGCCAGCAGTTACTCTTCTAGGGGACAGTTGGAAGGCTACACCTTC.

The CDR3: CASSSTGLSNEKLFF. The CDR3 DNA reads as TGTGCCAGCAGCTCAACAGGGTTGAGTAATGAAAAACTGTTTTTT. The rearrangement joins TRBV7-6 to TRBJ1-4, with a weak D call TRBD1 (6 bases). CDR1 and CDR2 from the germline V gene are SGHVS and FNYEAQ. Between the trimmed V and J ends, which lost 4 bases and 4 bases, there was a span of 13 bases. The length of the CDR3 is 15 residues.

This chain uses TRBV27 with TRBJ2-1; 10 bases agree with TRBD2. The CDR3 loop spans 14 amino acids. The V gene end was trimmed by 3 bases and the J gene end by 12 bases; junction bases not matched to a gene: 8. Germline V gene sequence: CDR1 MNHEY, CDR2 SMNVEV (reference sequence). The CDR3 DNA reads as TGTGCCAGCAGTTTTCGTGAGCGGGAGGGCCGGCAGTTCTTC. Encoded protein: CASSFREREGRQFF.

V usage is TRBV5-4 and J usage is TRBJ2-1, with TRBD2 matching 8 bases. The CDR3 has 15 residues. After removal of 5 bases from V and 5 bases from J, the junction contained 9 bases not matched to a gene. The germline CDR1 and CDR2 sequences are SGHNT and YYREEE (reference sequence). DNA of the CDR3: TGTGCCAGCAGTGTAAGGAGCGGGGGAGACAATGAGCAGTTCTTC. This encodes CASSVRSGGDNEQFF.